The 22 T cell receptor beta chains given below trace back to one sample, sequenced in a study of blood T cell repertoires in COVID-19. Method: immunoSEQ multiplex PCR; TCRdb's copy keeps in-frame clones and lacks some. The table lists about 270,000 clones, about 85% of them singletons. The sample consisted of PBMCs or T cells enriched from blood (not recorded which). Source of these receptors: a woman aged 45-65 years who had recovered from COVID-19.

The chain carries TRBV5-1 and TRBJ1-2, with unresolved D. V lost 0 bases and J lost 8, with 14 bases in between. Germline-derived CDR1 and CDR2 are SGHRS and YFSETQ. The CDR3 sequence is 14 residues long. CDR3 amino acids: CASSLGDWEAGYTF. The CDR3 DNA reads TGCGCCAGCAGCTTGGGCGACTGGGAGGCGGGCTACACCTTC.

J is TRBJ2-7 and V is TRBV9; 9 nucleotides align to TRBD1. Germline loops: CDR1 SGDLS, CDR2 YYNGEE. V shed 3 bases and J 5 bases; nucleotides not matched to a gene: 9. This CDR3 spans 15 amino acids. The CDR3 reads CASSARGQGGHEQYF. In DNA, the CDR3 is TGTGCCAGCAGCGCGAGGGGACAGGGAGGCCACGAGCAGTACTTC.

The chain is built from TRBV14 and TRBJ1-3; D call uncertain. The CDR3 covers 13 residues. V was shortened by 4 bases and J by 4 bases, with 8 bases between the two germline ends. CDR1 and CDR2 from the germline V gene are SGHDN and FVKESK. CDR3: CASSLQRGNTIYF. The CDR3, as DNA: TGTGCCAGCAGCCTCCAACGGGGAAACACCATATATTTT.

This chain uses TRBV12-3 or TRBV12-4 with TRBJ1-2; 7 positions match TRBD1. With 4 bases clipped from V and 8 bases from J, the junction kept 4 bases outside the gene matches. This CDR3 is 12 amino acids long. This chain's CDR3 is CASSSDRRGYTF. In nucleotides, the CDR3 is TGTGCCAGCAGTTCGGACAGGCGCGGCTACACCTTC.

The chain is built from TRBV7-2 and TRBJ2-1; perhaps TRBD2 as D (6 bases). CDR3 length: 14 amino acids. Trimming removed 3 bases from V and 4 bases from J, with 10 bases in between. Per the germline V gene, CDR1 is SGHTA and CDR2 is FQGNSA. The CDR3 is CASSFYGSYNEQFF. CDR3 DNA: TGTGCCAGCAGCTTTTACGGGAGTTACAATGAGCAGTTCTTC.

The chain carries TRBV25-1 and TRBJ2-7; TRBD2 matches at 8 bases. V gave up 0 bases and J gave up 0 bases; unmatched junction bases: 7. The CDR3 is made up of 17 amino acids. Looked up from germline, CDR1 is MGHDK and CDR2 is SYGVNS. CDR3 protein: CASSEYSQGTSSYEQYF. Written as DNA, the CDR3 is TGTGCCAGCAGTGAATATAGCCAAGGGACTAGCTCCTACGAGCAGTACTTC.

The CDR3 sequence: CASSLGQSDTQYF. The CDR3 DNA reads TGTGCCAGCAGCTTAGGGCAGTCAGATACGCAGTATTTT. V usage is TRBV11-2 and J usage is TRBJ2-3, with D unclear. In germline, CDR1 is SGHAT, CDR2 FQNNGV. V was trimmed by 1 base and J by 4 bases, leaving 6 bases between them. The CDR3 is 13 amino acids.

The chain is built from TRBV15 and TRBJ1-5; D remains unclear. V was cut by 0 bases and J by 0 bases, with 9 bases left in between. The CDR3 covers 16 residues. Germline V gene lookup returns CDR1 LNHNV and CDR2 YYDKDF (reference sequence). CDR3 DNA: TGTGCCACCAGCAGAGATCTGGCAGGTAGCAATCAGCCCCAGCATTTT. Its protein is CATSRDLAGSNQPQHF.

This clone was seen once. This sequence joins TRBV29-1 and TRBJ1-1, with TRBD1 matching over 8 bases. The CDR3 runs 13 residues. J was trimmed by 1 base and V by 4 bases; bases with no gene match: 2. Germline V gives CDR1 SQVTM, CDR2 ANQGSEA. The DNA for the CDR3 is TGCAGCGTTGTTGACAGGGGGAACACTGAAGCTTTCTTT. It translates to CSVVDRGNTEAFF.

The rearrangement joins TRBV14 to TRBJ2-5, with 11 nucleotides matching TRBD2. Trimming took 4 bases from V and 7 from J; bases not matched to a gene: 8. Germline CDR1 reads SGHDN; CDR2 reads FVKESK. The CDR3 covers 15 residues. The CDR3 nucleotides read TGTGCCAGCAGCCTTGCGGGACTAGCGGTACGGACCCAGTACTTC. Encoded protein: CASSLAGLAVRTQYF. Full variable domain (rest looked up from reference TRBV14 and TRBJ2-5): EAGVTQFPSHSVIEKGQTVTLRCDPISGHDNLYWYRRVMGKEIKFLLHFVKESKQDESGMPNNRFLAERTGGTYSTLKVQPAELEDSGVYFCASSLAGLAVRTQYFGPGTRLLVL.

This rearrangement joins TRBV11-2 to TRBJ2-7, with a possible D match to TRBD2 (5 bases). This CDR3 region has 15 residues. Trimming shortened V by 1 base and J by 6 bases, and 16 bases separated the two germline ends. Looked up from germline, CDR1 is SGHAT and CDR2 is FQNNGV. The CDR3 nucleotides are TGTGCCAGCAGCTTAGTTCGGGGTAGTTTATCCGAGCAGTACTTC. Protein product: CASSLVRGSLSEQYF.

Note on this clone: Other DNA sequences in this sample translate to the same CDR3. V and J are TRBV5-1 and TRBJ2-1, with 11 bases identical to TRBD2. The V and J ends lost 4 bases and 1 base, in that order; junction bases with no gene match: 1. The CDR3 spans 15 residues. From germline, CDR1 is SGHRS and CDR2 YFSETQ. This CDR3 is CASSRLAGSYNEQFF. The CDR3 DNA follows: TGCGCCAGCAGCAGACTAGCGGGATCCTACAATGAGCAGTTCTTC.

The genes are TRBV5-5 and TRBJ2-3; TRBD2 matches 8 bases. V shed 0 bases, J shed 0 bases, and the junction held 0 bases outside the gene matches. CDR1 is SGHKS, CDR2 YYEKEE, per germline (reference sequence). The CDR3 has 15 residues. CDR3 residues: CASSLASGSTDTQYF. The CDR3 coding sequence is TGTGCCAGCAGCTTGGCTAGCGGGAGCACAGATACGCAGTATTTT.

Here the CDR3 reads CASSRTSGSQVQQFF. In DNA form, the CDR3 reads TGTGCCAGCAGCCGGACTAGCGGGAGCCAAGTGCAGCAGTTCTTC. This chain connects TRBV7-2 to TRBJ2-1; 13 positions agree with TRBD2. Germline CDR1 SGHTA, CDR2 FQGNSA. Losses at the gene ends were 5 bases for V and 11 bases for J; bases not matched to a gene: 9. The CDR3 contains 15 residues.

This clone was counted a few times. CDR3 protein: CASSENGTPYTEAFF. As DNA, the CDR3 is TGTGCCAGTAGTGAGAACGGGACACCCTACACTGAAGCTTTCTTT. This chain connects TRBV19 to TRBJ1-1, with D possibly TRBD1 on 6 matching bases. The germline V gene has CDR1 LNHDA and CDR2 SQIVND (reference sequence). V was shortened by 5 bases and J by 3 bases, with 16 bases between the two germline ends. This CDR3 region has 15 residues.

The rearrangement links TRBV5-6 to TRBJ1-5; D unresolved. The germline V gene has CDR1 SGHDT and CDR2 YYEEEE. CDR3 length: 14 residues. CDR3 residues: CSSGKAGTNQPQHF. Written as DNA, the CDR3 is TGTTCGTCGGGGAAGGCCGGCACAAATCAGCCCCAGCATTTT.

The V call is TRBV30, the J call TRBJ2-1; TRBD2 is a possible D gene (5 bases). The germline V gene has CDR1 GTSNPN and CDR2 SVGIG (reference sequence). The CDR3 is 13 residues long. Trimming cost V 5 bases and J 5 bases, with 13 bases left between them. CDR3 sequence (DNA): TGTGCCTGGGGTAGCGAACGGGACAATGAGCAGTTCTTC. Translation: CAWGSERDNEQFF.

The chain couples TRBV28 to TRBJ2-1; a weak D match, TRBD1 (5 bases). Trimming pared 7 bases from V and 12 bases from J, leaving 19 bases between. Germline CDR1 and CDR2: MDHEN and SYDVKM. The CDR3 is made up of 13 amino acids. CDR3 sequence: CASKEGQELGQFF. CDR3 nucleotides: TGTGCCAGCAAAGAAGGACAAGAGCTAGGGCAGTTCTTC.

The chain is built from TRBV18 and TRBJ2-7, with D possibly TRBD2 on 5 matching bases. The CDR3 loop spans 15 amino acids. The V end was cut by 3 bases, the J end by 5 bases, with 17 bases between. Looked up from germline, CDR1 is KGHSH and CDR2 is LQKENI. CDR3 nucleotides: TGTGCCAGCTCACCCGGGGTGCATTCTTTGAACGAGCAGTACTTC. It specifies CASSPGVHSLNEQYF.

The genes are TRBV7-2 and TRBJ1-4, with D unclear. This CDR3 contains 13 residues. Per germline, CDR1 SGHTA and CDR2 FQGNSA. Trimming took off 4 bases at V and 8 bases at J, with 11 bases between the two ends. CDR3 residues: CASSSLVEEKLFF. In DNA, the CDR3 is TGTGCCAGCAGCTCCCTGGTGGAGGAAAAACTGTTTTTT.

The chain has TRBV29-1 and TRBJ1-1; D not resolved. The CDR3 sequence is 14 residues long. Germline lookup yields CDR1 SQVTM and CDR2 ANQGSEA. V lost 4 bases, J lost 0 bases, and 12 bases lay in between. The CDR3 loop is CSVGSQVMNTEAFF. The CDR3 DNA follows: TGCAGCGTTGGGTCGCAGGTGATGAACACTGAAGCTTTCTTT.

The gene calls are TRBV3-1 (or the pseudogene TRBV3-2) and TRBJ1-2, with D unresolved. Germline V CDR1 and CDR2: LGHDT, YNNKEL (reference sequence). The germline V and J ends were trimmed by 0 bases and 7 bases, with 15 bases remaining between them. The CDR3 sequence is 15 residues long. Here the CDR3 reads CASSQDDGVESGYTF. In nucleotides, the CDR3 is TGTGCCAGCAGCCAAGATGACGGGGTGGAATCTGGCTACACCTTC.